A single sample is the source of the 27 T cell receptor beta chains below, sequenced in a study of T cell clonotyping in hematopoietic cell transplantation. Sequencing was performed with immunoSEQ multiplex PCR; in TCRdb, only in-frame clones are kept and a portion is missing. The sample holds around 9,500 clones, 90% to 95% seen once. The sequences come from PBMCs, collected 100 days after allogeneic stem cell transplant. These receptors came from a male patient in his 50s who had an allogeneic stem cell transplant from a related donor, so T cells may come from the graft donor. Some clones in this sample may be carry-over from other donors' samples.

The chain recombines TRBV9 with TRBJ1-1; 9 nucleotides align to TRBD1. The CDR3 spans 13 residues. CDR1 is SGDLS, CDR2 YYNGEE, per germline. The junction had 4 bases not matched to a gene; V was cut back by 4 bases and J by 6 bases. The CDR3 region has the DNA TGTGCCAGCAGCCCACAGGGGGCATCTGAAGCTTTCTTT. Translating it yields CASSPQGASEAFF.

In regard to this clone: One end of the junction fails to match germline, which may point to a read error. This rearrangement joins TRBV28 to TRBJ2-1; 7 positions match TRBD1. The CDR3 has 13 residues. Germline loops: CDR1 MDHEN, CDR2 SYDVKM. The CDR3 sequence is CASSRPPLGQRVF. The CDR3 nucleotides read TGTGCCAGCAGTCGCCCACCGCTGGGACAGAGGGTCTTC.

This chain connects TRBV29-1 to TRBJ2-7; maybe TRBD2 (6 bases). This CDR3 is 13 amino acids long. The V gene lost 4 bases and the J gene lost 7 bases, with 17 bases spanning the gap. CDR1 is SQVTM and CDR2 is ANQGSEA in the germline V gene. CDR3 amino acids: CSVAGGTQAEQYF. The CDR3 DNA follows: TGCAGCGTTGCCGGAGGGACGCAGGCTGAGCAGTACTTC.

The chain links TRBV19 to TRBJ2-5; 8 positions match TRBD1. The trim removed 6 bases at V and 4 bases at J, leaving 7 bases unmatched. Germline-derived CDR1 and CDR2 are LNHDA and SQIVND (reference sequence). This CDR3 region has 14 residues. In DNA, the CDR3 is TGTGCCAGTAGGCGAGCAGGGGGCTCAGAGACCCAGTACTTC. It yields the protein CASRRAGGSETQYF.

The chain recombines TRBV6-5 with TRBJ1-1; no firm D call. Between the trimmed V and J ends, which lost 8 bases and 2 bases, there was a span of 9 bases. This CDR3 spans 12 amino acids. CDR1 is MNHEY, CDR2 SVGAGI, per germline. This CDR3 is CASSLKNTEAFF. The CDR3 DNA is TGTGCCAGCTCCCTGAAAAACACTGAAGCTTTCTTT.

The CDR3 DNA follows: TGTGCCAGCAGTCTCACACAGGGGAGGAATGGCTACACCTTC. It is translated as CASSLTQGRNGYTF. The V gene is TRBV27, the J gene TRBJ1-2; 7 bases map to TRBD1. CDR1 and CDR2 (germline): MNHEY, SMNVEV (reference sequence). The CDR3 runs to 14 residues. Losses at the gene ends were 5 bases for V and 6 bases for J; bases not matched to a gene: 9.

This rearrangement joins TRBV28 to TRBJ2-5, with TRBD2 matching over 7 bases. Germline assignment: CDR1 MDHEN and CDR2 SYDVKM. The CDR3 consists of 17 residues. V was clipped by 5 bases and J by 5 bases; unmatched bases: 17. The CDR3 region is CASSPAGGRREGETQYF. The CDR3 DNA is TGTGCCAGCAGTCCCGCTGGCGGGAGAAGAGAGGGGGAGACCCAGTACTTC.

The CDR3 spells CAILLGGTSGSDAYEQYF. The CDR3 DNA is TGCGCCATCCTCCTCGGGGGGACTAGCGGGAGCGATGCCTACGAGCAGTACTTC. The rearrangement joins TRBV10-1 to TRBJ2-7, with 14 positions matching TRBD2. The germline CDR1 and CDR2 sequences are WNHNN and SYGVQD (reference sequence). This CDR3 has 18 residues. The V segment lost 10 bases and the J segment 2 bases; nucleotides outside the gene matches: 16.

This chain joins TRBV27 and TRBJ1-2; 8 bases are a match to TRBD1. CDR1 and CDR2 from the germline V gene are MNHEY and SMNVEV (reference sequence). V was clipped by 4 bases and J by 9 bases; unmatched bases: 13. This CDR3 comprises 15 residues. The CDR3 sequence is CASSSPHRGSRSYTF. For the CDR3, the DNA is TGTGCCAGCAGTTCACCCCACAGGGGGAGCAGGAGCTACACCTTC.

The CDR3 DNA reads as TGCAGCGTTGTAACAGGCGTTGGCAGGGAATATGGCTACACCTTC. Protein sequence: CSVVTGVGREYGYTF. The J gene is TRBJ1-2, the V gene TRBV29-1; possibly TRBD1 for D (5 bases). CDR3 size: 15 residues. CDR1 is SQVTM, CDR2 ANQGSEA, per germline. V was trimmed by 4 bases and J by 5 bases, leaving 20 bases between them.

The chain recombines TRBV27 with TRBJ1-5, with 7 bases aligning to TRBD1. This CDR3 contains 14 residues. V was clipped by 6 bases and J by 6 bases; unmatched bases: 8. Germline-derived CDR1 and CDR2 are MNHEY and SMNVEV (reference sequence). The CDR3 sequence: CASSPQGFSQPQHF. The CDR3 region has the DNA TGTGCCAGCAGCCCACAGGGGTTCTCTCAGCCCCAGCATTTT.

CDR3 bases: TGTGCCAGCAGTCTTGGACTCCCGGGATGGACTAATGAAAAACTGTTTTTT. This codes for CASSLGLPGWTNEKLFF. The J gene is TRBJ1-4, the V gene TRBV27, with D uncertain. V lost 5 bases and J lost 2, with 18 bases in between. Germline CDR1 is MNHEY and CDR2 is SMNVEV (reference sequence). This CDR3 is built from 17 residues. The variable domain in full, completed from reference TRBV27 and TRBJ1-4, reads EAQVTQNPRYLITVTGKKLTVTCSQNMNHEYMSWYRQDPGLGLRQIYYSMNVEVTDKGDVPEGYKVSRKEKRNFPLILESPSPNQTSLYFCASSLGLPGWTNEKLFFGSGTQLSVL.

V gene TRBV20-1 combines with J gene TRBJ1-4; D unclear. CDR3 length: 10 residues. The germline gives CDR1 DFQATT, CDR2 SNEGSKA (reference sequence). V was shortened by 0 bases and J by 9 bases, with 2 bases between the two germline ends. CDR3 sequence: CSAREQKLFF. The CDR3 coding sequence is TGCAGTGCTAGAGAACAAAAACTGTTTTTT.

CDR3 nucleotides: TGTGCCAGCAAAGGCACAGGGTGGGCTGAAAAACTGTTTTTT. As protein: CASKGTGWAEKLFF. The chain has TRBV2 and TRBJ1-4; tentative D call: TRBD1 (6 bases). The germline V gene encodes CDR1 SNHLY and CDR2 FYNNEI. The CDR3 sequence is 14 residues long. The ends were cut back, 7 bases at V and 7 bases at J, with 16 bases in the middle.

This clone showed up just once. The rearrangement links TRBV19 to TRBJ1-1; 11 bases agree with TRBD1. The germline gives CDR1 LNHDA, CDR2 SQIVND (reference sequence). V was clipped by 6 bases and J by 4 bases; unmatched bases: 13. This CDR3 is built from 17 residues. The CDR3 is CASRPRDRGEVSTEAFF. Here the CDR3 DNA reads TGTGCCAGTAGACCTAGGGACAGGGGGGAAGTAAGCACTGAAGCTTTCTTT.

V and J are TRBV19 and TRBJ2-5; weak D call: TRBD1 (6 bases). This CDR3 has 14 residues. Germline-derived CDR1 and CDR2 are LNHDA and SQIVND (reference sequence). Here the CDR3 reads CAQCSPVKPGAQYF. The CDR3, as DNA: TGTGCTCAGTGTAGTCCCGTAAAGCCAGGGGCCCAGTACTTC.

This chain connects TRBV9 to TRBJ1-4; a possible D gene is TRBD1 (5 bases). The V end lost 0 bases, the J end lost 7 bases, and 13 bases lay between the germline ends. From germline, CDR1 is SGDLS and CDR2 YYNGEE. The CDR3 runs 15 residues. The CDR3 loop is CASSVGDPGVEKLFF. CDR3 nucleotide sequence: TGTGCCAGCAGCGTAGGGGACCCGGGAGTTGAAAAACTGTTTTTT.

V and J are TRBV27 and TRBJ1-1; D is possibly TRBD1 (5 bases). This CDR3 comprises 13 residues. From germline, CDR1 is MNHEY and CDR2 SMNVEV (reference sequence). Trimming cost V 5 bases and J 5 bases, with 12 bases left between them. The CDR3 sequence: CASSQGLATEAFF. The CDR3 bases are TGTGCCAGCAGTCAGGGTTTGGCGACTGAAGCTTTCTTT.

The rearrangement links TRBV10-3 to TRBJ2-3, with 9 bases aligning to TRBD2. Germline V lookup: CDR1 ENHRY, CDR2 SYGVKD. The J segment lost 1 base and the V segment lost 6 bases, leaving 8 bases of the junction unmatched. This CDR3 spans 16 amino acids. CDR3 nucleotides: TGTGCCATCAGGGCGGGGGGGCTCGTCGGCACAGATACGCAGTATTTT. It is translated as CAIRAGGLVGTDTQYF.

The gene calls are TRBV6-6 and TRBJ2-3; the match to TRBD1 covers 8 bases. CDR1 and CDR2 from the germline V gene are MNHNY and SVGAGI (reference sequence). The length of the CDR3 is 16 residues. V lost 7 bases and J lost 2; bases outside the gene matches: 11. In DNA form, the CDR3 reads TGTGCCAGCAAAACGGACAGGGATTGGCCCACAGATACGCAGTATTTT. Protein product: CASKTDRDWPTDTQYF.

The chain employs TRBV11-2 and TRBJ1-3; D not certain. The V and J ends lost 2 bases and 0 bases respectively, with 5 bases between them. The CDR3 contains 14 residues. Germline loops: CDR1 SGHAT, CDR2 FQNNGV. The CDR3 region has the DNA TGTGCCAGCAGCTTAAGGGTCTCTGGAAACACCATATATTTT. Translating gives CASSLRVSGNTIYF.

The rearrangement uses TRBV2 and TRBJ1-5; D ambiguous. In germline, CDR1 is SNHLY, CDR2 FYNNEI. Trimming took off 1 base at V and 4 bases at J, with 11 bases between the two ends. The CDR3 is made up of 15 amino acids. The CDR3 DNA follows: TGTGCCAGCAGTGAAGAGAGGGAAGAGAATCAGCCCCAGCATTTT. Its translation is CASSEEREENQPQHF.

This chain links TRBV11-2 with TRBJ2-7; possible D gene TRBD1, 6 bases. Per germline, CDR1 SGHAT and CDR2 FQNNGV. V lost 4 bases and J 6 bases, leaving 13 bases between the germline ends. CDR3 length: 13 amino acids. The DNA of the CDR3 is TGTGCCAGCAGCTGGGGGCCAACGACCGAGCAGTACTTC. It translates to CASSWGPTTEQYF.

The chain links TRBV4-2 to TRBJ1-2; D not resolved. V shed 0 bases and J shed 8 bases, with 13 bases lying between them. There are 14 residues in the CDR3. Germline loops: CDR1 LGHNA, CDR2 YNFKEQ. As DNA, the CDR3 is TGTGCCAGCAGCCAAGAGAGCTCTCGACTGGGCTACACCTTC. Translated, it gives CASSQESSRLGYTF.

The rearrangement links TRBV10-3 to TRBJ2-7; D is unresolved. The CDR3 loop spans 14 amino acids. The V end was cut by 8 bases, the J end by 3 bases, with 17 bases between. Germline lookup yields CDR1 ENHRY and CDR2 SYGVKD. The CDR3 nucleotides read TGTGCCATCGGTAGTGACGTCTCCCTCTACGAGCAGTACTTC. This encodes CAIGSDVSLYEQYF.

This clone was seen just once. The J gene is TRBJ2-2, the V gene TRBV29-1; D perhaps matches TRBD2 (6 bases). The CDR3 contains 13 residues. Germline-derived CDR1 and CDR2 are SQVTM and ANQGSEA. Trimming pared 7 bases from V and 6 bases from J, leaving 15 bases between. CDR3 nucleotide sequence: TGCAGCGCCCAGACTAGTTCGGCCGGGGAGCTGTTTTTT. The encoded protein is CSAQTSSAGELFF.

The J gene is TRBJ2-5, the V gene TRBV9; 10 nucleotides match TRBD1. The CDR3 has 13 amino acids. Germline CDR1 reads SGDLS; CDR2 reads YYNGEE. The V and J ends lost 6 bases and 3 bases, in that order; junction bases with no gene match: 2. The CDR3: CASNGQGEETQYF. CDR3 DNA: TGTGCCAGCAACGGACAGGGGGAAGAGACCCAGTACTTC.